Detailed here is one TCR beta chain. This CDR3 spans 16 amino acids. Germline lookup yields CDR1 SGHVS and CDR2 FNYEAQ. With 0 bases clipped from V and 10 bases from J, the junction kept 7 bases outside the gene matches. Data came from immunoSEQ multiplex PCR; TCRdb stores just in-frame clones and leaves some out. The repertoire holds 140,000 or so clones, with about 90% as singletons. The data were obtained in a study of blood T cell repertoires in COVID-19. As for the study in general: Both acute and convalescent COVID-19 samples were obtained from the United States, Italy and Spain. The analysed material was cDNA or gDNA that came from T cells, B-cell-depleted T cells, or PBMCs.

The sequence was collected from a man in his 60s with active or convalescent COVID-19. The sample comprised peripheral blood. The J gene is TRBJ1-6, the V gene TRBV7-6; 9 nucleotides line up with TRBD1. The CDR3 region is CASSLAYRGLESPLHF. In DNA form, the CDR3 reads TGTGCCAGCAGCTTAGCCTACAGGGGGCTGGAATCACCCCTCCACTTT.